The 31 T cell receptor beta chains below were found in one sample sequenced in a study of PD-L1 blockade in urothelial cancer. The sample's time point: pretreatment peripheral blood. The table came from immunoSEQ multiplex PCR; TCRdb's copy has only in-frame clones and leaves some out. Of roughly 63,000 clones in the sample, about four fifths were seen once. The sequenced sample was PBMCs, obtained around atezolizumab (anti-PD-L1) treatment. The origin of the receptors is a man between 65 and 85 years old with urothelial cancer.

The chain carries TRBV7-9 and TRBJ2-3; tentatively, D is TRBD1 (6 bases). The CDR3 totals 14 residues. Trimming removed 4 bases at V and 0 bases at J, with 8 bases between. CDR1 and CDR2 (germline): SEHNR, FQNEAQ (reference sequence). This chain's CDR3 is CASSWGQSTDTQYF. The DNA for the CDR3 is TGTGCCAGCAGCTGGGGGCAGAGCACAGATACGCAGTATTTT. Drawing the rest from reference TRBV7-9 and TRBJ2-3, the complete variable domain is DTGVSQNPRHKITKRGQNVTFRCDPISEHNRLYWYRQTLGQGPEFLTYFQNEAQLEKSRLLSDRFSAERPKGSFSTLEIQRTEQGDSAMYLCASSWGQSTDTQYFGPGTRLTVL.

This clone counts as medium-sized (0.01 to 0.1%). The chain links TRBV11-2 to TRBJ1-2, with TRBD1 identical over 8 bases. J gave up 3 bases and V 5 bases, and 20 bases lay outside the gene matches. The CDR3 sequence is 19 residues long. The germline CDR1 and CDR2 sequences are SGHAT and FQNNGV. Written as DNA, the CDR3 is TGTGCCAGCAGCGAGACGGACAGGGTGATTCCGGGGCTGGACTATGGCTACACCTTC. Translated: CASSETDRVIPGLDYGYTF.

This chain connects TRBV29-1 to TRBJ2-7, with D maybe TRBD1 (6 bases). Trimming removed 3 bases at V and 4 bases at J, with 7 bases between. Per germline, CDR1 SQVTM and CDR2 ANQGSEA. This CDR3 comprises 11 residues. CDR3 protein: CSVEDSYEQYF. The DNA for the CDR3 is TGCAGCGTTGAGGACAGTTACGAGCAGTACTTC.

The V call is TRBV4-1, the J call TRBJ2-1; 14 nucleotides align to TRBD2. With 4 bases clipped from V and 0 bases from J, the junction kept 11 bases outside the gene matches. Germline lookup yields CDR1 MGHRA and CDR2 YSYEKL. The CDR3 spans 20 residues. CDR3 nucleotides: TGCGCCAGCAGCCCGTTCGGGACTAGCGGGAGATCCAGCTCCTACAATGAGCAGTTCTTC. Protein: CASSPFGTSGRSSSYNEQFF.

This clone was detected only once. The rearrangement joins TRBV6-6 to TRBJ2-4; D may be TRBD1 (6 bases). From germline, CDR1 is MNHNY and CDR2 SVGAGI (reference sequence). The germline V and J ends were trimmed by 8 bases and 12 bases, with 17 bases remaining between them. CDR3 size: 12 residues. This CDR3 reads CASGVGQLSQYF. Written as DNA, the CDR3 is TGTGCCAGCGGAGTCGGACAGTTATCTCAGTACTTC.

The chain carries TRBV10-3 and TRBJ2-2; 12 bases are a match to TRBD2. Germline V CDR1 and CDR2: ENHRY, SYGVKD. CDR3 size: 20 residues. V dropped 4 bases and J dropped 1; count of bases not matched to a gene: 13. The CDR3 bases are TGTGCCATCAGTGTAGCGAGACTAGCGGGAGTGGTATGGAACACCGGGGAGCTGTTTTTT. Its protein is CAISVARLAGVVWNTGELFF.

J is TRBJ2-7 and V is TRBV19; 8 bases are a match to TRBD1. With V trimmed by 4 bases and J by 2 bases, 4 bases remained unmatched. CDR3 length: 14 residues. Germline V lookup: CDR1 LNHDA, CDR2 SQIVND (reference sequence). The CDR3 DNA is TGTGCCAGTAGTAGGGACAGGAACACCTACGAGCAGTACTTC. This codes for CASSRDRNTYEQYF.

This chain links TRBV7-9 with TRBJ1-1; D is perhaps TRBD1 (5 bases). The germline CDR1 and CDR2 sequences are SEHNR and FQNEAQ (reference sequence). This CDR3 contains 14 residues. Trimming took 5 bases from V and 1 from J, leaving 11 bases between them. CDR3: CASSRTTGNTEAFF. The CDR3 region has the DNA TGTGCCAGCAGCCGAACCACAGGGAACACTGAAGCTTTCTTT.

J is TRBJ2-5 and V is TRBV5-8; 7 bases match TRBD1. V shed 4 bases, J shed 5 bases, and the junction held 8 bases outside the gene matches. The CDR3 covers 14 residues. Germline V gene lookup returns CDR1 SGHTS and CDR2 YDEGEE. Written as DNA, the CDR3 is TGTGCCAGCAGCAAACAGGGGCGTTTGGAGACCCAGTACTTC. Its translation is CASSKQGRLETQYF.

The V gene is TRBV19, the J gene TRBJ1-5; 7 bases fit TRBD1. V lost 6 bases to trimming and J lost 2 bases; unmatched junction nucleotides: 10. The CDR3 runs to 16 residues. Germline assignment: CDR1 LNHDA and CDR2 SQIVND (reference sequence). The CDR3, as DNA: TGTGCCAGTAGCCAAGACAGGGCGTTAGGCAATCAGCCCCAGCATTTT. Protein sequence: CASSQDRALGNQPQHF.

The chain has TRBV2 and TRBJ1-4; maybe TRBD1 (6 bases). CDR1 is SNHLY and CDR2 is FYNNEI in the germline V gene. The CDR3 extends over 12 amino acids. Trimming shortened V by 3 bases and J by 7 bases, and 6 bases separated the two germline ends. CDR3 nucleotide sequence: TGTGCCAGCAGTGACAGGGGTGAAAAACTGTTTTTT. This sequence encodes CASSDRGEKLFF.

This clone was seen a single time. The chain has TRBV28 and TRBJ1-5, with 9 bases identical to TRBD1. Trimming took 2 bases from V and 6 from J; bases not matched to a gene: 11. The CDR3 sequence is 17 residues long. Germline CDR1 MDHEN, CDR2 SYDVKM. The CDR3 region is CASSLPRDTGGFQPQHF. The CDR3 nucleotides read TGTGCCAGCAGTTTACCACGGGACACAGGGGGCTTTCAGCCCCAGCATTTT.

This chain connects TRBV2 to TRBJ2-7; 15 nucleotides agree with TRBD2. The CDR3 length is 13 residues. CDR1 is SNHLY, CDR2 FYNNEI, per germline. V lost 7 bases and J lost 7; bases outside the gene matches: 2. CDR3 sequence reads: CASTGLAGGEQYF. The CDR3 nucleotides are TGTGCCAGCACGGGACTAGCGGGAGGAGAGCAGTACTTC. The full variable domain, rest sourced from reference TRBV2 and TRBJ2-7, is EPEVTQTPSHQVTQMGQEVILRCVPISNHLYFYWYRQILGQKVEFLVSFYNNEISEKSEIFDDQFSVERPDGSNFTLKIRSTKLEDSAMYFCASTGLAGGEQYFGPGTRLTVT.

This chain links TRBV18 with TRBJ2-6; TRBD1 aligns across 7 bases. This CDR3 has 17 residues. Germline CDR1 reads KGHSH; CDR2 reads LQKENI. Trimming at V came to 5 bases and at J to 0 bases, leaving 7 bases not matched to a gene. The CDR3 DNA sequence: TGTGCCAGCTCAACTTGGGACAGCCACTCTGGGGCCAACGTCCTGACTTTC. Protein: CASSTWDSHSGANVLTF.

V usage is TRBV18 and J usage is TRBJ2-1, with D possibly being TRBD1 (5 bases). The CDR3 is 14 residues long. From germline, CDR1 is KGHSH and CDR2 LQKENI. The V and J ends lost 1 base and 8 bases respectively, with 12 bases between them. This chain's CDR3 is CASSPQGSTDEQFF. The DNA of the CDR3 is TGTGCCAGCTCACCACAGGGGTCGACGGATGAGCAGTTCTTC.

The DNA of the CDR3 is TGTGCCAGCAGTGTCGACAGGCCATCCTACGAGCAGTACTTC. Translation: CASSVDRPSYEQYF. V and J are TRBV28 and TRBJ2-7; TRBD1 is a possible D gene (6 bases). There are 14 residues in the CDR3. V was trimmed by 5 bases and J by 1 base, leaving 12 bases between them. CDR1 and CDR2 from the germline V gene are MDHEN and SYDVKM.

The rearrangement links TRBV19 to TRBJ1-1, with 7 bases that match TRBD1. The CDR3 is 16 residues long. The ends lost 5 bases at V and 1 base at J; junction bases unmatched: 10. Per germline, CDR1 LNHDA and CDR2 SQIVND (reference sequence). The CDR3 bases are TGTGCCAGTAGTTCACGCCTCAGACAGGGGAACACTGAAGCTTTCTTT. This encodes CASSSRLRQGNTEAFF.

The gene calls are TRBV7-9 and TRBJ1-1, with 9 nucleotides matching TRBD1. This CDR3 region has 14 residues. The J segment lost 5 bases and the V segment lost 5 bases, leaving 6 bases of the junction unmatched. Germline V gene sequence: CDR1 SEHNR, CDR2 FQNEAQ (reference sequence). In nucleotides, the CDR3 is TGTGCCAGCAGCCGTAGGGACAGGGAAACTGAAGCTTTCTTT. Residues: CASSRRDRETEAFF. Using reference TRBV7-9 and TRBJ1-1 for the parts outside the CDR3, the full variable domain is DTGVSQNPRHKITKRGQNVTFRCDPISEHNRLYWYRQTLGQGPEFLTYFQNEAQLEKSRLLSDRFSAERPKGSFSTLEIQRTEQGDSAMYLCASSRRDRETEAFFGQGTRLTVV.

The rearrangement links TRBV7-9 to TRBJ2-1, with unresolved D. The CDR3 extends over 13 amino acids. V was shortened by 1 base and J by 4 bases, with 5 bases between the two germline ends. Looked up from germline, CDR1 is SEHNR and CDR2 is FQNEAQ (reference sequence). CDR3 amino acids: CASSLEQYNEQFF. The CDR3 nucleotides read TGTGCCAGCAGCTTAGAACAGTACAATGAGCAGTTCTTC.

The J gene is TRBJ1-4, the V gene TRBV6-5; the match to TRBD1 covers 7 bases. The CDR3 has 14 residues. Looked up from germline, CDR1 is MNHEY and CDR2 is SVGAGI. V lost 5 bases to trimming and J lost 5 bases; unmatched junction nucleotides: 5. CDR3 loop: CASSAQGDNEKLFF. The DNA of the CDR3 is TGTGCCAGCAGTGCCCAGGGGGACAATGAAAAACTGTTTTTT.

The rearrangement uses TRBV18 and TRBJ2-3; TRBD1 matches 7 bases. This CDR3 region has 14 residues. V dropped 3 bases and J dropped 2; count of bases not matched to a gene: 2. Germline CDR1 is KGHSH and CDR2 is LQKENI. CDR3 nucleotides: TGTGCCAGCTCACCGGGACAGACCACAGATACGCAGTATTTT. This sequence encodes CASSPGQTTDTQYF.

The genes are TRBV28 and TRBJ1-4; 8 bases agree with TRBD1. This CDR3 region has 14 residues. CDR1 is MDHEN and CDR2 is SYDVKM in the germline V gene. Germline trimming cut 5 bases from V and 6 bases from J; bases unmatched to any gene: 5. The CDR3 is CASSRTGWDEKLFF. The CDR3 nucleotides read TGTGCCAGCAGTCGGACAGGGTGGGATGAAAAACTGTTTTTT.

V usage is TRBV7-3 and J usage is TRBJ2-3, with TRBD2 as a possible D gene (5 bases). Trimming left V 2 bases short and J 0 bases short, with 9 bases between. The V gene's germline CDR1 is SGHTA and CDR2 FQGTGA. The CDR3 extends over 15 amino acids. CDR3 protein: CASSLGELSTDTQYF. The CDR3 DNA sequence: TGTGCCAGCAGCTTAGGGGAGCTGAGCACAGATACGCAGTATTTT.

The rearrangement uses TRBV7-9 and TRBJ2-3, with no clear D. V was trimmed by 5 bases and J by 3 bases, leaving 6 bases between them. This CDR3 has 12 residues. Germline CDR1 reads SEHNR; CDR2 reads FQNEAQ (reference sequence). In nucleotides, the CDR3 is TGTGCCAGCAGCCTCTTAACAGATACGCAGTATTTT. Protein sequence: CASSLLTDTQYF.

V and J are TRBV6-1 and TRBJ2-3; D is perhaps TRBD2 (7 bases). CDR3 size: 14 residues. With 5 bases removed from V and 3 bases from J, the gap between germline ends came to 12 bases. Germline V CDR1 and CDR2: MNHNS, SASEGT. The CDR3 DNA follows: TGTGCCAGCAGTCAGGGGAGGGGTACAGATACGCAGTATTTT. Translated, it gives CASSQGRGTDTQYF.

V is TRBV7-9 and J is TRBJ2-6; maybe TRBD1 (6 bases). This CDR3 contains 18 residues. V was trimmed by 5 bases and J by 0 bases, leaving 17 bases between them. Germline V gene data show CDR1 as SEHNR and CDR2 as FQNEAQ (reference sequence). The CDR3 nucleotides are TGTGCCAGCAGCCCCGATCAGGGACAAACCTCTGGGGCCAACGTCCTGACTTTC. Translated: CASSPDQGQTSGANVLTF.

This rearrangement joins TRBV28 to TRBJ1-2, with TRBD1 identical over 7 bases. Germline CDR1 MDHEN, CDR2 SYDVKM. The CDR3 is made up of 15 amino acids. V gave up 5 bases and J gave up 7 bases; unmatched junction bases: 13. The CDR3 here is CASSAPGQSVGGYTF. CDR3 DNA sequence: TGTGCCAGCAGTGCACCGGGACAGTCGGTAGGTGGCTACACCTTC.

The chain employs TRBV5-1 and TRBJ2-3, with 8 positions matching TRBD2. From germline, CDR1 is SGHRS and CDR2 YFSETQ. After removal of 1 base from V and 4 bases from J, the junction contained 5 bases not matched to a gene. The CDR3 runs 15 residues. The CDR3 region is CASSLNKRESDTQYF. CDR3 sequence (DNA): TGCGCCAGCAGCTTGAACAAGCGGGAGTCAGATACGCAGTATTTT.

The V and J genes are TRBV6-6 and TRBJ1-3; 7 positions match TRBD1. After removal of 6 bases from V and 1 base from J, the junction contained 6 bases not matched to a gene. The CDR3 has 15 residues. Germline V lookup: CDR1 MNHNY, CDR2 SVGAGI (reference sequence). CDR3 region: CASSGQGVSGNTIYF. CDR3 DNA sequence: TGTGCCAGCAGCGGGCAGGGGGTATCTGGAAACACCATATATTTT.

The chain has TRBV6-5 and TRBJ1-2, with 10 nucleotides matching TRBD1. Per the germline V gene, CDR1 is MNHEY and CDR2 is SVGAGI. The junction had 8 bases not matched to a gene; V was cut back by 6 bases and J by 7 bases. CDR3 length: 14 residues. In DNA, the CDR3 is TGTGCCAGCAGCCGCGACAGGGGGCCTGGTGGCTACACCTTC. Translation: CASSRDRGPGGYTF.

This clone was found once. V is TRBV28 and J is TRBJ2-7, with 10 positions matching TRBD1. The CDR3 contains 12 residues. Germline CDR1 reads MDHEN; CDR2 reads SYDVKM. J lost 3 bases, V lost 10 bases, and 3 bases had no gene match. The CDR3 is CATGQGDYEQYF. The CDR3 coding sequence is TGTGCCACCGGACAGGGGGACTACGAGCAGTACTTC.